Detailed here is one T cell receptor (beta chain). These data come from a study of early T cells in non-severe SARS-CoV-2 infection. MiXCR, run by TCRdb on the 5' RACE reads, gives a single entry per CDR3 protein. The table records 80,000 or so distinct CDR3 sequences, roughly a sixth of them present only once. V shed 4 bases and J shed 5 bases, with 22 bases lying between them. The CDR3 is 17 amino acids. Germline V CDR1 and CDR2: MGHRA, YSYEKL. The specimen sequenced was whole blood. The V and J genes are TRBV4-1 and TRBJ2-3, with D possibly being TRBD1 (6 bases). The clonotype comes from an adult who was a healthcare worker with PCR-confirmed SARS-CoV-2 infection or an uninfected control (not recorded which). CDR3 DNA sequence: TGCGCCAGCAGCCCGTGGAACGGGGCAGGGGTAAGAGATACGCAGTATTTT. Protein: CASSPWNGAGVRDTQYF.